This T cell receptor beta chain comes out of a study of T cells in Graves' hyperthyroidism and ophthalmopathy. General observations from the study: A model built on 13 V-J features separated ophthalmopathy from stable hyperthyroidism.

TCR beta CDR3 regions were amplified from RNA transcripts. The HTBI primer set was used in a first-round RT-PCR of the TCR CDR3. TCRdb passed the multiplex PCR reads through MiXCR, listing each CDR3 protein once. The sample yields some 570,000 distinct CDR3 sequences, 13% to 15% seen once. Out of approximately 10 ml of fresh peripheral blood came the PBMCs. This clonotype was recorded at least ten times. Its target is unknown. Trimming removed 5 bases from V and 5 bases from J, with 10 bases in between. Per germline, CDR1 SGHTA and CDR2 FQGNSA. The CDR3 contains 13 residues. The sample comprised blood. The TCR was taken from a woman in her late teens or twenties with Graves' ophthalmopathy. The genes are TRBV7-2 and TRBJ2-1; possibly TRBD2 for D (5 bases). The CDR3 bases are TGTGCCAGCAGCCTCGGGGTTAACAATGAGCAGTTCTTC. It yields the protein CASSLGVNNEQFF.